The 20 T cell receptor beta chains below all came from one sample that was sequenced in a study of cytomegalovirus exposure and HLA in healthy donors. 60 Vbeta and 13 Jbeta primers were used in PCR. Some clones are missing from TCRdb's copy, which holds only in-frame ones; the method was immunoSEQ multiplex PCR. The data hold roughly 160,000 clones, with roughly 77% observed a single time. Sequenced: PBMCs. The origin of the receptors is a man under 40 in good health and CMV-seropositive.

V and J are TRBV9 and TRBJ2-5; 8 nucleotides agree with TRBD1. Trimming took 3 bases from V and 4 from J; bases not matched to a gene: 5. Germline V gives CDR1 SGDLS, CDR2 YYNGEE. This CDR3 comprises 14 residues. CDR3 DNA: TGTGCCAGCAGCGCCAGGGGGCGGGTAGAGACCCAGTACTTC. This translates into CASSARGRVETQYF.

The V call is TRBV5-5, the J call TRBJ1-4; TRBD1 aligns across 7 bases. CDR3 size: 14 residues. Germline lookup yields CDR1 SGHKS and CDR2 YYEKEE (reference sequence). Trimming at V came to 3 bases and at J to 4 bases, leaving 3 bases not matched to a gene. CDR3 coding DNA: TGTGCCAGCAGCTCACAGGGGATTAATGAAAAACTGTTTTTT. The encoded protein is CASSSQGINEKLFF. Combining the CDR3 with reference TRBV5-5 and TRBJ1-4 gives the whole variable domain DAGVTQSPTHLIKTRGQQVTLRCSPISGHKSVSWYQQVLGQGPQFIFQYYEKEERGRGNFPDRFSARQFPNYSSELNVNALLLGDSALYLCASSSQGINEKLFFGSGTQLSVL.

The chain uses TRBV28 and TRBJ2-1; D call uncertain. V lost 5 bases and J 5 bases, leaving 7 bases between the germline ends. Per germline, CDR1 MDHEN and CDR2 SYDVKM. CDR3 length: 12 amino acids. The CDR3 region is CASSVYNNEQFF. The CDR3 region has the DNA TGTGCCAGCAGTGTATATAACAATGAGCAGTTCTTC.

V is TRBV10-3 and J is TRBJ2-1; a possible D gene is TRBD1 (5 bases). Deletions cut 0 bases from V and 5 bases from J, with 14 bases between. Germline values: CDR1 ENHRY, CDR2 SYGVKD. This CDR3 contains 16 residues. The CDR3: CAISESRPGKDNEQFF. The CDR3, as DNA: TGTGCCATCAGTGAGTCGAGGCCAGGGAAGGACAATGAGCAGTTCTTC.

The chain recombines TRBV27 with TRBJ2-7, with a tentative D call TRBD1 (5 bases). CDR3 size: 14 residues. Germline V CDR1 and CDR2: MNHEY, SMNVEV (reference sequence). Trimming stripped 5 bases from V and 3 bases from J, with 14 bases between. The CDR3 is CASSLSRVVYEQYF. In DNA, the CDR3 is TGTGCCAGCAGTCTAAGCAGGGTAGTCTACGAGCAGTACTTC.

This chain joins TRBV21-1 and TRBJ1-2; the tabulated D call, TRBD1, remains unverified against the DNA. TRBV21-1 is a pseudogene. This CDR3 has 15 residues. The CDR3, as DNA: TGTGCCAGCAGCAAATATAGGGGAACGTACTATGGCTACACCTTC. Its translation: CASSKYRGTYYGYTF.

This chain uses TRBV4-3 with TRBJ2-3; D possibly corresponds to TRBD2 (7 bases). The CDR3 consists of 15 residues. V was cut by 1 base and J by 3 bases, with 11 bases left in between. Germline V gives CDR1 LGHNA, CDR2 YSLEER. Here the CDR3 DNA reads TGCGCCAGCAGCCAAGGGGGGAGGGGGACAGATACGCAGTATTTT. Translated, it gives CASSQGGRGTDTQYF.

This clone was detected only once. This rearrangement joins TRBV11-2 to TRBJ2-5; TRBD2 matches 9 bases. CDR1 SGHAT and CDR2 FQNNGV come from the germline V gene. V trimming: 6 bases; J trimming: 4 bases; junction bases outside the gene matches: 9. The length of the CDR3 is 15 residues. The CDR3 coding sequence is TGTGCCAGCAGTCTCCTTGCGGGGGGGCGAGAGACCCAGTACTTC. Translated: CASSLLAGGRETQYF.

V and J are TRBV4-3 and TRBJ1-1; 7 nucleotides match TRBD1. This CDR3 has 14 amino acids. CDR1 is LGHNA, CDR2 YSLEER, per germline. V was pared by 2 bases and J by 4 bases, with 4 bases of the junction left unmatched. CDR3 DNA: TGCGCCAGCAGCCAAACAGGGGACTCCACTGAAGCTTTCTTT. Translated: CASSQTGDSTEAFF.

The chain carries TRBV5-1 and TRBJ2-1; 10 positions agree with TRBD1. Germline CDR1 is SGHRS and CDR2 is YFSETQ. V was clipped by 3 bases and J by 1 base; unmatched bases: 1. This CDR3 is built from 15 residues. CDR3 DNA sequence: TGCGCCAGCAGCTGGACAGGGGGATCCTACAATGAGCAGTTCTTC. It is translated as CASSWTGGSYNEQFF.

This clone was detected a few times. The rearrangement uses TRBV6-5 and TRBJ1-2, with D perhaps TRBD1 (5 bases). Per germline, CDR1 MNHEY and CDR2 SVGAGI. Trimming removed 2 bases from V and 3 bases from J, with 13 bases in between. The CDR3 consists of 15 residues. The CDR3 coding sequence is TGTGCCAGCAGTTACCCCCGGCAGGGCCACTATGGCTACACCTTC. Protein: CASSYPRQGHYGYTF.

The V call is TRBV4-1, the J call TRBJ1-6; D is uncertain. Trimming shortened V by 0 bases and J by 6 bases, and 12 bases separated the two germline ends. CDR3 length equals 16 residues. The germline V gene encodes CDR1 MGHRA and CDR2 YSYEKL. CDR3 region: CASSQESGQANSPLHF. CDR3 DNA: TGCGCCAGCAGCCAAGAGTCCGGCCAGGCTAATTCACCCCTCCACTTT.

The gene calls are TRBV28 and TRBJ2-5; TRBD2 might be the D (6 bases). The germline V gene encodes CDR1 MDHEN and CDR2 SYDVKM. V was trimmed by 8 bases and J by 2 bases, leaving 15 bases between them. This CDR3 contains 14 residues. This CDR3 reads CASGRAGSQETQYF. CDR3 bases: TGTGCCAGCGGTCGGGCGGGGTCACAAGAGACCCAGTACTTC.

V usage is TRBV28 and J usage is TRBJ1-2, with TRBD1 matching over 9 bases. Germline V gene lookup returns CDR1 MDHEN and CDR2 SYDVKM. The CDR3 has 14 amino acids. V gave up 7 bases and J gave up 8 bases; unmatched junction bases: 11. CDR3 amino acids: CASTLGQGKFGYTF. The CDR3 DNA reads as TGTGCCAGCACCCTCGGACAGGGGAAGTTCGGCTACACCTTC.

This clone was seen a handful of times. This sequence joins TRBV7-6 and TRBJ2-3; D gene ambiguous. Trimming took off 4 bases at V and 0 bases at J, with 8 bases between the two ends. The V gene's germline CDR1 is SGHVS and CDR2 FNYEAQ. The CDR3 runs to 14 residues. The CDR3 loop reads CASSSSPSTDTQYF. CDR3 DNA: TGTGCCAGCAGCTCGTCTCCTAGCACAGATACGCAGTATTTT. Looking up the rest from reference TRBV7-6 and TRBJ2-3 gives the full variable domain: GAGVSQSPRYKVTKRGQDVALRCDPISGHVSLYWYRQALGQGPEFLTYFNYEAQQDKSGLPNDRFSAERPEGSISTLTIQRTEQRDSAMYRCASSSSPSTDTQYFGPGTRLTVL.

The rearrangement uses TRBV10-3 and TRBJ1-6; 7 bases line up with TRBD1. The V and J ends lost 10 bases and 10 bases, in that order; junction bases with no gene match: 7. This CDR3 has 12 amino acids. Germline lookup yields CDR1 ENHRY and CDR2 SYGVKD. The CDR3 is CATRGGNSPLHF. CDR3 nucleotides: TGTGCCACCAGGGGGGGGAACTCACCCCTCCACTTT.

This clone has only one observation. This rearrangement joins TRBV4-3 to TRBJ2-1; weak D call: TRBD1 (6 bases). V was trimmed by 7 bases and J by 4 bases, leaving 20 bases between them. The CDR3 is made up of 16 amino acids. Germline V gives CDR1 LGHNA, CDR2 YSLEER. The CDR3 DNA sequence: TGCGCCAGCACCCTAAGGTCAGGGGCAGTTTACAATGAGCAGTTCTTC. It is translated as CASTLRSGAVYNEQFF.

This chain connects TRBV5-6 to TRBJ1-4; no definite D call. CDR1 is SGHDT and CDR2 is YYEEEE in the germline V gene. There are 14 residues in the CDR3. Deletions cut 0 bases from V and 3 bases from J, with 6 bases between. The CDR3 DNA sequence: TGTGCCAGCAGCTTGGTTTCGTCTAATGAAAAACTGTTTTTT. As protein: CASSLVSSNEKLFF.

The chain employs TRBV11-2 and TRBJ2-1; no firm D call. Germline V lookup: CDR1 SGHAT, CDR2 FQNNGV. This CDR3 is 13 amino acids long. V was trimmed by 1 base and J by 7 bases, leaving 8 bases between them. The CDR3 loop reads CASSLVSVNEQFF. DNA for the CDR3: TGTGCCAGCAGCTTAGTCAGTGTTAATGAGCAGTTCTTC.

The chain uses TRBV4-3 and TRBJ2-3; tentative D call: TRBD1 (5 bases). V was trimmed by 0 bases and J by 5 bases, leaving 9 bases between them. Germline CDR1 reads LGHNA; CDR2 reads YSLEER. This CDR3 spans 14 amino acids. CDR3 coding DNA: TGCGCCAGCAGCCAAGATCCAGGGATAGATACGCAGTATTTT. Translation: CASSQDPGIDTQYF.